This TCR beta chain stems from a study of OX40 agonist ivuxolimab in advanced cancers. Whole-study context: Three patients responded partially, comprising one with hepatocellular carcinoma and two with cutaneous melanoma.

Clones were sequenced by immunoSEQ multiplex PCR, and TCRdb holds only the in-frame ones, with some missing. Of roughly 60,000 clones listed, around 84% were seen once; the top ten hold 2% to 2.5%. This clone was found once. CDR1 and CDR2 (germline): MNHNS, SASEGT. The CDR3 loop spans 15 amino acids. Germline trimming cut 10 bases from V and 4 bases from J; bases unmatched to any gene: 12. The J gene is TRBJ2-1, the V gene TRBV6-1, with TRBD2 identical over 8 bases. The receptor comes from an adult with an advanced solid tumor such as melanoma, head and neck, liver or kidney cancer. Sample: CD4+ or CD8+ T cells sorted from blood, taken in a trial of the OX40 agonist ivuxolimab. The CDR3 DNA is TGTGCCACCTGTCGGGTAGCGGGGACATACAATGAGCAGTTCTTC. This encodes CATCRVAGTYNEQFF.